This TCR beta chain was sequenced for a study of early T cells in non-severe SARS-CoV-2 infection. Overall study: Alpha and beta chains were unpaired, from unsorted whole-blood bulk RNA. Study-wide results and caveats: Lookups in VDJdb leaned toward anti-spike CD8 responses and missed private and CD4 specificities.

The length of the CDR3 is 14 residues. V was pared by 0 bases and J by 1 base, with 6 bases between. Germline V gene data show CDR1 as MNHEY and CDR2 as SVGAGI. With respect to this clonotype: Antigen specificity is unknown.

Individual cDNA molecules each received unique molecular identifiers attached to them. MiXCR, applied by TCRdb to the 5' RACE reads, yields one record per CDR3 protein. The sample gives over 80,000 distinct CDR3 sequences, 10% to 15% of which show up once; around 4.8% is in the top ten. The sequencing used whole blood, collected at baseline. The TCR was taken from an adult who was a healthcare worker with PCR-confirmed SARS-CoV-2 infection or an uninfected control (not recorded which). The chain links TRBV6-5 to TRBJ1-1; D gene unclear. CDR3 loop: CASSYSTQNTEAFF. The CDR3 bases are TGTGCCAGCAGTTACTCGACACAGAACACTGAAGCTTTCTTT.